This T cell receptor beta chain was recorded in a study of OX40 agonist ivuxolimab in advanced cancers. On the study more broadly: Ivuxolimab, an antibody that agonizes OX40 (CD134), was administered to the patients. Earlier treatment with anti-PD-1, anti-PD-L1 or anti-CTLA-4 was permitted, and roughly 42% had received some.

TCRdb's copy holds only in-frame clones and misses some; the assay was immunoSEQ multiplex PCR. The table lists around 57,000 clones, 70% to 85% of them singletons. Regarding this clone: The antigen remains unidentified.

Findings and limits, study-wide: Patients with a partial response at 0.1-3.0 mg/kg had among the lowest clonal expansion.

Germline V gene sequence: CDR1 LGHNT, CDR2 FRNRAP. Deletions cut 3 bases from V and 5 bases from J, with 14 bases between. This CDR3 spans 14 amino acids. Sequencing used CD4+ or CD8+ T cells sorted from blood, obtained in a trial of the OX40 agonist ivuxolimab. The receptor was isolated from an adult with an advanced solid tumor such as melanoma, head and neck, liver or kidney cancer. V usage is TRBV12-5 and J usage is TRBJ2-7; D unresolved. The CDR3 sequence: CASGFSLVRDEQYF. CDR3 sequence (DNA): TGTGCTAGTGGTTTCTCCCTAGTGCGTGACGAGCAGTACTTC.